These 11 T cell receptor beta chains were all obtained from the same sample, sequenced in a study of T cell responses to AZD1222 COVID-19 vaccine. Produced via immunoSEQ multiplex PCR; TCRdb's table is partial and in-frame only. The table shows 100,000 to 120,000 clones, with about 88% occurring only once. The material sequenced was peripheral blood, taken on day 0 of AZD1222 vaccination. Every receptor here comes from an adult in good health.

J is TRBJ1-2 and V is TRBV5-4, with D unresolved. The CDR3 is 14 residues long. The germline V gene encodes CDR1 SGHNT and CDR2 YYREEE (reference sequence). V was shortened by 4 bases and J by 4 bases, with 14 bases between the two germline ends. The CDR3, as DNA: TGTGCCAGCAGCCTACCTGAGAGGTCCTATGGCTACACCTTC. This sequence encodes CASSLPERSYGYTF.

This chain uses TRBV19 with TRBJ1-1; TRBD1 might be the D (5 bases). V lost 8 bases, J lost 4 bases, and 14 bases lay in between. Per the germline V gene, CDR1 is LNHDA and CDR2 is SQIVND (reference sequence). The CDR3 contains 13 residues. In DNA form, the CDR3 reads TGTGCCAGTGGTGATGGGGGGATCACTGAAGCTTTCTTT. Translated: CASGDGGITEAFF.

The chain's CDR3 is CAWSVDRRYGYTF. CDR3 DNA sequence: TGTGCCTGGAGTGTAGACAGGAGGTATGGCTACACCTTC. This chain links TRBV30 with TRBJ1-2; possibly TRBD1 for D (6 bases). CDR1 is GTSNPN and CDR2 is SVGIG in the germline V gene (reference sequence). The CDR3 runs to 13 residues. V lost 0 bases and J lost 5, with 10 bases in between. Drawing the rest from reference TRBV30 and TRBJ1-2, the complete variable domain is SQTIHQWPATLVQPVGSPLSLECTVEGTSNPNLYWYRQAAGRGLQLLFYSVGIGQISSEVPQNLSASRPQDRQFILSSKKLLLSDSGFYLCAWSVDRRYGYTFGSGTRLTVV.

The CDR3 reads CASSSLAGVVETQYF. CDR3 bases: TGTGCCAGCAGTAGCCTAGCGGGAGTGGTGGAGACCCAGTACTTC. The rearrangement joins TRBV27 to TRBJ2-5; the match to TRBD2 covers 10 bases. Germline CDR1 is MNHEY and CDR2 is SMNVEV (reference sequence). The CDR3 contains 15 residues. V lost 5 bases and J lost 5; bases outside the gene matches: 8.

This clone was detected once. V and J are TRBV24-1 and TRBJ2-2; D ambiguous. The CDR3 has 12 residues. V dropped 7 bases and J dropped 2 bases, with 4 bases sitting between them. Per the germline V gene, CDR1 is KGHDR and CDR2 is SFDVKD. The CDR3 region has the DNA TGTGCCACCAGCCTTAACACCGGGGAGCTGTTTTTT. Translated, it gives CATSLNTGELFF.

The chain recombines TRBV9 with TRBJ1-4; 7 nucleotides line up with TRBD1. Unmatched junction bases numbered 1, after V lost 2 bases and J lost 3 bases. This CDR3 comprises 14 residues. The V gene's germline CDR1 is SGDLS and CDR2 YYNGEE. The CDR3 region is CASSVGTANEKLFF. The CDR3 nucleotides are TGTGCCAGCAGCGTTGGGACAGCTAATGAAAAACTGTTTTTT.

The CDR3 DNA reads as TGTGCCAGCAGCCCGATTAAAGAACGCTATGGCTACACCTTC. It yields the protein CASSPIKERYGYTF. The V and J genes are TRBV7-8 and TRBJ1-2; D not resolved. Germline values: CDR1 SGHVS, CDR2 FQNEAQ. Trimming cost V 5 bases and J 4 bases, with 14 bases left between them. The CDR3 runs to 14 residues.

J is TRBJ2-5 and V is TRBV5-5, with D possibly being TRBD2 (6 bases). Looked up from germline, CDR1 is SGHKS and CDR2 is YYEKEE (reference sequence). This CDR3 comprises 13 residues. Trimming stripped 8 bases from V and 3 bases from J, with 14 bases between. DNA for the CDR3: TGTGCCAGTAAGACTAGGATGAAAGAGACCCAGTACTTC. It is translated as CASKTRMKETQYF.

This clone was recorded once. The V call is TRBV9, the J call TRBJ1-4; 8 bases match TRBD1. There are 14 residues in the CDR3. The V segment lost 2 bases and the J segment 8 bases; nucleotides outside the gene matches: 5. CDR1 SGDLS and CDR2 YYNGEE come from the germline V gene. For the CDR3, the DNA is TGTGCCAGCAGCGTGGGACAGGAGAGGGAAAAACTGTTTTTT. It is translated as CASSVGQEREKLFF.

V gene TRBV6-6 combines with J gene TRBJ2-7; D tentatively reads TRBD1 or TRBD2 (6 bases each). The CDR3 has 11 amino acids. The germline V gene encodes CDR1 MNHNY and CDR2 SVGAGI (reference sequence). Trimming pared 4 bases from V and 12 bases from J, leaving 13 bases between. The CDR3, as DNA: TGTGCCAGCAGTTCCCAGGGGACTTCGTACTTC. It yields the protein CASSSQGTSYF.

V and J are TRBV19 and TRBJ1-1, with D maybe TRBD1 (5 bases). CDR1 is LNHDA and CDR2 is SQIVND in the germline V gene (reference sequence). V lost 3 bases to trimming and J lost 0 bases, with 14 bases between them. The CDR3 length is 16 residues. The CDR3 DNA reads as TGTGCCAGTAGTATTCTGAGTGGGACCATGAACACTGAAGCTTTCTTT. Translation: CASSILSGTMNTEAFF.